This T cell receptor beta chain was found in a study of control samples from healthy donors and cancer patients. Libraries were prepared by immunoSEQ multiplex PCR; TCRdb keeps only in-frame clonotypes and omits some of them. The table has roughly 160,000 clones, around 88% seen once. In its sample, this clone was seen once. The material sequenced was blood. The TCR was taken from a woman aged 25-40 years in good health.

The CDR3 reads CASSSASGGASTGELFF. Here the CDR3 DNA reads TGTGCCAGCAGCTCTGCTAGCGGGGGGGCGAGCACCGGGGAGCTGTTTTTT. The chain couples TRBV13 to TRBJ2-2; 12 bases align to TRBD2. The CDR3 has 17 residues. Germline loops: CDR1 PRHDT, CDR2 FYEKMQ (reference sequence). V shed 4 bases, J shed 4 bases, and the junction held 7 bases outside the gene matches.